This T cell receptor (beta chain) was profiled in a study of cytomegalovirus exposure and HLA in healthy donors. Overall study context: Of all 400 or so donors who were genotyped, about 80% belonged to the Caucasian-associated ancestry cluster.

Notes on the study in general: Judged likely to be a sequencing artifact was a cluster of highly shared sequence variants. As a later analysis showed, a missense DCLRE1C variant was linked to trimming of TCR beta V- and J-genes. Across donors, most TCRs were seen rarely, yet some public ones were widespread.

This CDR3 comprises 14 residues. V lost 7 bases, J lost 4 bases, and 16 bases lay in between. The V gene's germline CDR1 is MDHEN and CDR2 SYDVKM. As regards this clone: Its target is not known.

This PCR relied on a set of 60 Vbeta primers and 13 Jbeta primers. Measured with immunoSEQ multiplex PCR; TCRdb has only the in-frame clones, and not every one. The table includes fewer than 150,000 clones, 60% to 85% detected once. The chain couples TRBV28 to TRBJ1-1, with D unclear. The sequenced sample consisted of PBMCs. The origin of this receptor is a man aged 18 to 30 in good health and CMV-seronegative. The CDR3 reads CASKVGGRATEAFF. DNA for the CDR3: TGTGCCAGCAAGGTGGGAGGTCGGGCCACTGAAGCTTTCTTT.